This TCR beta chain was identified during a study of blood T cell repertoires in COVID-19. In the study overall: Sources were T cells, B-cell-depleted T cells, or PBMCs; the material itself was cDNA or gDNA.

The V gene end was trimmed by 4 bases and the J gene end by 4 bases; junction bases not matched to a gene: 12. The CDR3 runs 17 residues. Germline lookup yields CDR1 SGHNT and CDR2 YYREEE (reference sequence). Authors' processing steps: The authors estimated nucleated cell counts from reference gene primer amplification. Only in-frame clones appear in the TCRdb table, and some are missing; sequencing was by immunoSEQ multiplex PCR. From that table come the V and J calls and clone size; the DNA was used to work out D and trimming. The sample lists fewer than 200,000 clones, around 84% occurring once. Those enrolled in Seattle joined during active infection and were followed longitudinally afterward. This clone was counted a single time.

This sequence joins TRBV5-4 and TRBJ2-7, with 12 bases fitting TRBD1. Sequenced input: peripheral blood. This TCR was recovered from a woman at least 80 years old with COVID-19, enrolled during active disease. The CDR3 coding sequence is TGTGCCAGCAGCCCCGGGACAGGGGGCGTCGCGGGTTACGAGCAGTACTTC. Protein: CASSPGTGGVAGYEQYF.